Shown below are 14 T cell receptor beta chains from a single sample sequenced in a study of identical twins. TCRdb re-analysed the 5' RACE reads in MiXCR, keeping a single row per CDR3 protein. This table has about 530,000 distinct CDR3 sequences, nearly 15% appearing once. These data also formed part of another study, on yellow fever vaccine responses in identical twins.

The specimen was CD4+ T cells sorted from blood. Source of these receptors: a woman aged 18-29 years in good health.

In its sample, this clonotype was seen a few times. This chain links TRBV15 with TRBJ2-3; 8 nucleotides agree with TRBD1. The V gene's germline CDR1 is LNHNV and CDR2 YYDKDF (reference sequence). The CDR3 is made up of 15 amino acids. The V segment lost 4 bases and the J segment 3 bases; nucleotides outside the gene matches: 6. CDR3 coding DNA: TGTGCCACCAGCATCGGGACAGGAAGAACAGATACGCAGTATTTT. It translates to CATSIGTGRTDTQYF.

This clonotype was detected only a few times. The chain employs TRBV28 and TRBJ2-1, with TRBD2 matching 9 bases. The CDR3 has 16 residues. Germline assignment: CDR1 MDHEN and CDR2 SYDVKM. V shed 5 bases, J shed 3 bases, and the junction held 8 bases outside the gene matches. As DNA, the CDR3 is TGTGCCAGCAGTATGATAGCGGGAGCATACTACAATGAGCAGTTCTTC. Its translation: CASSMIAGAYYNEQFF.

V and J are TRBV15 and TRBJ1-2, with TRBD1 matching 7 bases. Germline-derived CDR1 and CDR2 are LNHNV and YYDKDF (reference sequence). V gave up 2 bases and J gave up 4 bases; unmatched junction bases: 7. The CDR3 covers 15 residues. The CDR3 nucleotides read TGTGCCACCAGCAGACACGAACAGGGGTTCTATGGCTACACCTTC. Protein: CATSRHEQGFYGYTF.

The V and J genes are TRBV15 and TRBJ2-1; 7 nucleotides match TRBD2. V shed 1 base and J 0 bases; nucleotides not matched to a gene: 6. This CDR3 has 17 residues. CDR1 is LNHNV, CDR2 YYDKDF, per germline (reference sequence). This CDR3 is CATSRGGGRGSYNEQFF. In nucleotides, the CDR3 is TGTGCCACCAGCAGAGGGGGGGGACGTGGCTCCTACAATGAGCAGTTCTTC.

This clonotype was counted a few times. The chain has TRBV3-1 and TRBJ2-1; TRBD2 agrees at 9 bases. The CDR3 is 17 residues long. CDR1 and CDR2 (germline): LGHDT, YNNKEL (reference sequence). J lost 2 bases, V lost 3 bases, and 8 bases had no gene match. The CDR3 nucleotides are TGTGCCAGCAGCCAGGGTTTTAGCGGGAGCACCTACAATGAGCAGTTCTTC. It specifies CASSQGFSGSTYNEQFF.

The chain uses TRBV6-5 and TRBJ2-1, with 8 bases lining up with TRBD2. The CDR3 is made up of 17 amino acids. Germline V lookup: CDR1 MNHEY, CDR2 SVGAGI. V lost 0 bases and J lost 5; bases outside the gene matches: 9. CDR3 DNA sequence: TGTGCCAGCAGTTACTCGGCGAGCGGGGGATCAAACAATGAGCAGTTCTTC. It specifies CASSYSASGGSNNEQFF.

This clonotype was observed a few times. The rearrangement uses TRBV5-1 and TRBJ2-5; the D is unclear. CDR1 is SGHRS, CDR2 YFSETQ, per germline. The CDR3 spans 18 residues. With 0 bases removed from V and 3 bases from J, the gap between germline ends came to 21 bases. The CDR3 loop reads CASSLGVNTAIPEETQYF. The CDR3 DNA follows: TGCGCCAGCAGCTTGGGGGTAAATACGGCCATACCTGAAGAGACCCAGTACTTC.

This clonotype was counted many times. This chain connects TRBV12-3 or TRBV12-4 to TRBJ2-1; 10 bases align to TRBD2. The CDR3 is 14 amino acids. Trimming cost V 3 bases and J 9 bases; bases outside gene matches: 5. Here the CDR3 reads CASSLSGRAGEQFF. In nucleotides, the CDR3 is TGTGCCAGCAGTTTGAGCGGGAGGGCAGGTGAGCAGTTCTTC.

The sample holds a few counts of this clonotype. The chain uses TRBV5-1 and TRBJ1-1, with D uncertain. Trimming removed 4 bases at V and 2 bases at J, with 15 bases between. This CDR3 has 15 residues. The germline CDR1 and CDR2 sequences are SGHRS and YFSETQ. Here the CDR3 reads CASSTRGLGNTEAFF. CDR3 nucleotide sequence: TGCGCCAGCAGCACCAGAGGTTTGGGTAACACTGAAGCTTTCTTT.

This clonotype was observed a handful of times. The chain combines TRBV25-1 with TRBJ2-1; the match to TRBD2 covers 14 bases. There are 15 residues in the CDR3. The V gene's germline CDR1 is MGHDK and CDR2 SYGVNS. V lost 1 base, J lost 9 bases, and 2 bases stayed unmatched. CDR3 sequence (DNA): TGTGCCAGCAGTGAATTGACTAGCGGGGGGGCTGAGCAGTTCTTC. Residues: CASSELTSGGAEQFF. The variable domain in full, with the rest retrieved from reference TRBV25-1 and TRBJ2-1, is EADIYQTPRYLVIGTGKKITLECSQTMGHDKMYWYQQDPGMELHLIHYSYGVNSTEKGDLSSESTVSRIRTEHFPLTLESARPSHTSQYLCASSELTSGGAEQFFGPGTRLTVL.

The V call is TRBV6-1, the J call TRBJ2-1, with D perhaps TRBD2 (5 bases). The V and J ends lost 6 bases and 10 bases respectively, with 16 bases between them. The CDR3 length is 13 residues. Germline assignment: CDR1 MNHNS and CDR2 SASEGT. The CDR3 DNA follows: TGTGCCAGCAGGAGGGAAAACAAGATGGAGCAGTTCTTC. This translates into CASRRENKMEQFF.

V is TRBV12-3 or TRBV12-4 and J is TRBJ2-1, with 7 bases aligning to TRBD2. V shed 5 bases and J 10 bases; nucleotides not matched to a gene: 17. This CDR3 spans 16 amino acids. CDR3 residues: CASSHPGLVIVREQFF. In nucleotides, the CDR3 is TGTGCCAGCAGTCACCCCGGACTAGTTATTGTGCGAGAGCAGTTCTTC.

This clonotype occurred a few times. The chain employs TRBV27 and TRBJ2-1; 9 nucleotides line up with TRBD1. The CDR3 spans 15 residues. Per germline, CDR1 MNHEY and CDR2 SMNVEV (reference sequence). V trimming: 6 bases; J trimming: 12 bases; junction bases outside the gene matches: 15. The CDR3 is CASRYDRGGLMWQFF. The CDR3 region has the DNA TGTGCCAGCAGATATGACAGGGGGGGATTGATGTGGCAGTTCTTC.

The chain recombines TRBV5-4 with TRBJ2-2; D is tentatively TRBD1 or TRBD2 (5 bases each). The ends were cut back, 1 base at V and 6 bases at J, with 13 bases in the middle. This CDR3 has 15 residues. Germline V gene sequence: CDR1 SGHNT, CDR2 YYREEE (reference sequence). The CDR3 coding sequence is TGTGCCAGCAGCTTGATGGGGACCAGGGCCGGGGAGCTGTTTTTT. Amino acids: CASSLMGTRAGELFF.